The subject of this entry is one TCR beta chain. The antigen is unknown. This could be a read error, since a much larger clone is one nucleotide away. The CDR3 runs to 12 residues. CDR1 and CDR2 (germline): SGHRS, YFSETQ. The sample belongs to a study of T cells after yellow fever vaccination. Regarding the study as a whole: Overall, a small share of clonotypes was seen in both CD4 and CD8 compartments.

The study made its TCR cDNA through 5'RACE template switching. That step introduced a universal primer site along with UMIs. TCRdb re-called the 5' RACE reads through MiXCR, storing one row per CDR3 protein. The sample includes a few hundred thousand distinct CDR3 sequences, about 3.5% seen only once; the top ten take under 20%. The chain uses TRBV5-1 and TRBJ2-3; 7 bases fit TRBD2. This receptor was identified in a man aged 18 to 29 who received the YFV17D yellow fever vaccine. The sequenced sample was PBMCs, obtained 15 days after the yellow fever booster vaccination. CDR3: CASSPAGDTLYF. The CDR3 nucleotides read TGCGCCAGCAGCCCCGCGGGGGATACGCTGTATTTT.